The clone carrying this T cell receptor (beta chain) was picked up many times. Antigen unknown. TCR beta CDR3 regions were amplified from RNA transcripts. The TCR CDR3 first-round RT-PCR relied on the HTBI primer set. TCRdb reprocessed the multiplex PCR reads with MiXCR, giving one entry per CDR3 protein. The sample contains about 400,000 distinct CDR3 sequences, approximately 14% of which appear only once. The sample comes from a study of T cells in Graves' hyperthyroidism and ophthalmopathy. Study-wide results and caveats: The majority of expanded thyroid clonotypes above 0.001 also appeared in blood.

Germline CDR1 reads MGHRA; CDR2 reads YSYEKL. The CDR3 is made up of 15 amino acids. The germline V and J ends were trimmed by 0 bases and 3 bases, with 9 bases remaining between them. Based on clinical symptoms, serum thyroxine and TRAb, thyroid ultrasound and orbital computed tomography, diagnoses were reached. PBMCs were obtained from 7.5 to 10 ml fresh peripheral blood. The TCR comes from a woman aged 30 to 39 with Graves' ophthalmopathy. The chain links TRBV4-1 to TRBJ1-5; D remains unclear. The specimen sequenced was blood. The CDR3 sequence is CASSQDEGLNQPQHF. The CDR3, as DNA: TGCGCCAGCAGCCAAGATGAAGGGCTCAATCAGCCCCAGCATTTT.